The 5 T cell receptor beta chains below all came from one sample that was sequenced in a study of post-analysis software for immune sequencing data. Sequencing libraries made from TCR beta cDNA carried unique molecular identifiers. TCRdb passed the PCR reads through MiXCR, listing each CDR3 protein once. The data contain 150,000 to 200,000 distinct CDR3 sequences, around 34% of them seen just once; the ten biggest clones take up approximately 30%. The source material was blood, sampled after autologous hematopoietic stem cell transplantation. Receptor source: a girl aged 5 to 17 with multiple sclerosis.

This clonotype was counted a few times. Compared with germline, one end of the junction differs, possibly owing to a read error. The chain recombines TRBV7-7 with TRBJ2-5; D is unclear. Germline V gives CDR1 SSHAT, CDR2 FNYEAQ (reference sequence). This CDR3 spans 13 amino acids. The CDR3: CASSLNPGETQYF. The CDR3 nucleotides read TGTGCTAGCAGCTTAAATCCTGGAGAGACCCAGTACTTC. The full variable domain, its missing parts supplied by reference TRBV7-7 and TRBJ2-5, is GAGVSQSPRYKVTKRGQDVTLRCDPISSHATLYWYQQALGQGPEFLTYFNYEAQPDKSGLPSDRFSAERPEGSISTLTIQRTEQRDSAMYRCASSLNPGETQYFGPGTRLLVL.

This clonotype was counted ten times or more. The chain carries TRBV5-8 and TRBJ2-5; D is unresolved. The ends were cut back, 4 bases at V and 5 bases at J, with 9 bases in the middle. The CDR3 totals 12 residues. The germline V gene encodes CDR1 SGHTS and CDR2 YDEGEE. CDR3 region: CASSPVVETQYF. The CDR3 DNA sequence: TGTGCCAGCAGCCCGGTGGTGGAGACCCAGTACTTC.

This clonotype was counted ten times or more. The CDR3 is CASSTAGMGTDTQYF. CDR3 coding DNA: TGTGCCAGCAGTACCGCAGGGATGGGCACAGATACGCAGTATTTT. V is TRBV6-4 and J is TRBJ2-3; D is perhaps TRBD1 (5 bases). This CDR3 region has 15 residues. V lost 5 bases to trimming and J lost 1 base, with 13 bases between them. Germline values: CDR1 MRHNA, CDR2 SNTAGT.

The chain combines TRBV10-2 with TRBJ1-2, with D perhaps matching TRBD1 (5 bases). The CDR3 covers 14 residues. V lost 0 bases and J 3 bases, leaving 8 bases between the germline ends. Per the germline V gene, CDR1 is WSHSY and CDR2 is SAAADI. The CDR3 loop is CASSESGGHYGYTF. The CDR3 DNA is TGCGCCAGCAGTGAGTCGGGGGGTCACTATGGCTACACCTTC.

This chain links TRBV12-3 or TRBV12-4 with TRBJ1-2, with 9 bases fitting TRBD1. This CDR3 has 15 residues. Trimming cost V 5 bases and J 8 bases; bases outside gene matches: 12. In DNA form, the CDR3 reads TGTGCCAGCAGTCCGGGACAGGGAACTCTGCAAGGCTACACCTTC. It codes for CASSPGQGTLQGYTF.